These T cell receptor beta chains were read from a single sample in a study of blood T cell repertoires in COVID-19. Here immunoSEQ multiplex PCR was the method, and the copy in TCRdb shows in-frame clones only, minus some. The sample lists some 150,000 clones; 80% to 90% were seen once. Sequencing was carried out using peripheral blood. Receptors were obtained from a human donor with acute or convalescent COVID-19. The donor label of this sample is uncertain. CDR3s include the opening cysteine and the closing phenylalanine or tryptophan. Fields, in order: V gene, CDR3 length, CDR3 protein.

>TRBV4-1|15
CASSNGQGINEKLFF
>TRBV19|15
CASSISGTGNSPLHF
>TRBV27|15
CASSLGTGGGYGYTF
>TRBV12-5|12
CASGLSKNIQYF
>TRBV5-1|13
CASRLLRNTEAFF
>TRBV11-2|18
CASSLRALAGGGRDTQYF
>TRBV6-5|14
CASSYLYGGTGYTF
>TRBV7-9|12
CASSFQGGTQYF
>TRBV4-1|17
CASSQDEAGTANTEAFF
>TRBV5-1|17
CASSLGGTGGMNTEAFF
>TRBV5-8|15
CASSLLGTRTDTQYF
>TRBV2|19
CASSEALQGRGRRNYGYTF
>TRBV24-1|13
CAPQGIPYNEQFF
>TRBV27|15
CASSLEGRTSTEAFF
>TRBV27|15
CASRNSGGLSLEQFF
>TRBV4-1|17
CASSQGIPGLAGVEQYF
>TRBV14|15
CASSQLGQANTEAFF
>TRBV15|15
CATGRPGTVTYGYTF
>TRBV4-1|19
CASSQAPLTSGVGTDTQYF
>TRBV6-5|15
CASSLERQGAYGYTF
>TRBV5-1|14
CASSQQGYYNEQFF
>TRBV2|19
CASSEALPTSGGSYNEQFF
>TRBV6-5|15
CASSYSNLPTDTQYF
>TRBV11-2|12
CASSPSRYEQYF
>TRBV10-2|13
CASSLAGGGEAFF
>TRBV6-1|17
CASSEALQFSSYNEQFF
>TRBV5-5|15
CASSLGLPRSYEQYF
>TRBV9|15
CASSATQQGRYGYTF
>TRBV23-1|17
CASSHTGGAAANEKLFF
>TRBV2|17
CASSGSSGGAETDTQYF
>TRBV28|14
CASSLPGGNYGYTF
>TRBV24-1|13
CATSDPTNYGYTF
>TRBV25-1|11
CASSGGYSQYF
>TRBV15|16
CATSNRGQGAGQPQHF
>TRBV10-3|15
CAISEGQGVLYGYTF
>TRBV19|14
CASSPLDRTGELFF
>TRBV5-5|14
CASSPWRLQETQYF
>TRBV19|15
CASSIGRQGKETQYF
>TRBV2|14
CASSRDPGGYGYTF
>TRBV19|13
CASSIKVETEAFF
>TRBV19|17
CASSIDGPSGLTDTQYF
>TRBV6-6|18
CASSQHTTGGLANYGYTF
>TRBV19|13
CASSEAPSTEAFF
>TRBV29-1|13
CSVSTGVGTEAFF
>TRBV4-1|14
CASSHRTGEGEQFF
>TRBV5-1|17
CASSLEAAGLPLGELFF
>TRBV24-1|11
CATSDGVCEFF
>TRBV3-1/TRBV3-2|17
CASSQDLRVSYNSPLHF
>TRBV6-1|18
CASSEESASSFRVSPLHF
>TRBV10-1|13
CASSDTGNSGYTF